Each of the 16 T cell receptor beta chains below was sequenced from the same sample in a study of blood T cell repertoires in COVID-19. Repertoires were generated with immunoSEQ multiplex PCR, while TCRdb's copy carries only in-frame clones and drops some. The table records approximately 300,000 clones, 88% of them present only once. Sequenced sample: peripheral blood. The receptors stem from a woman between 50 and 59 years old with active or convalescent COVID-19.

The chain carries TRBV7-3 and TRBJ1-2; tentative D call: TRBD1 (6 bases). This CDR3 has 15 amino acids. Trimming left V 5 bases short and J 6 bases short, with 19 bases between. Germline V gene sequence: CDR1 SGHTA, CDR2 FQGTGA. The CDR3 loop reads CASSPDRVHWDGYTF. DNA of the CDR3: TGTGCCAGCAGCCCGGACAGAGTTCATTGGGATGGCTACACCTTC.

V is TRBV2 and J is TRBJ1-2; D call uncertain. V lost 8 bases, J lost 2 bases, and 12 bases lay in between. CDR1 and CDR2 from the germline V gene are SNHLY and FYNNEI. The CDR3 runs to 13 residues. CDR3 nucleotide sequence: TGTGCCAGCTCTAACCTATACAACTATGGCTACACCTTC. Translated, it gives CASSNLYNYGYTF. Full variable domain (rest looked up from reference TRBV2 and TRBJ1-2): EPEVTQTPSHQVTQMGQEVILRCVPISNHLYFYWYRQILGQKVEFLVSFYNNEISEKSEIFDDQFSVERPDGSNFTLKIRSTKLEDSAMYFCASSNLYNYGYTFGSGTRLTVV.

J is TRBJ2-3 and V is TRBV29-1, with a tentative D call TRBD1 (5 bases). The CDR3 covers 15 residues. Germline-derived CDR1 and CDR2 are SQVTM and ANQGSEA. CDR3 DNA sequence: TGCAGTATAACCAGCCAGGGTTATCTCACAGATACGCAGTATTTT. It codes for CSITSQGYLTDTQYF.

V gene TRBV27 combines with J gene TRBJ2-3, with 11 bases lining up with TRBD2. Trimming cost V 2 bases and J 5 bases; bases outside gene matches: 9. The CDR3 runs to 17 residues. Germline loops: CDR1 MNHEY, CDR2 SMNVEV (reference sequence). The CDR3 DNA sequence: TGTGCCAGCAGTTTACAGCCACTAGCGGGGGTGGGAGATACGCAGTATTTT. It translates to CASSLQPLAGVGDTQYF.

This chain uses TRBV10-3 with TRBJ1-5, with no clear D. The CDR3 runs to 16 residues. CDR1 is ENHRY and CDR2 is SYGVKD in the germline V gene. V lost 0 bases and J 0 bases, leaving 9 bases between the germline ends. CDR3 sequence (DNA): TGTGCCATCAGTGAGTCTAGCCCATATAGCAATCAGCCCCAGCATTTT. Residues: CAISESSPYSNQPQHF.

Written as DNA, the CDR3 is TGTGCCAGCAGCCAGAGACTAGCGGGAGGCACAGATACGCAGTATTTT. This encodes CASSQRLAGGTDTQYF. The chain has TRBV5-8 and TRBJ2-3; the match to TRBD2 covers 12 bases. The CDR3 sequence is 16 residues long. J was trimmed by 1 base and V by 4 bases; bases with no gene match: 4. Germline V gene lookup returns CDR1 SGHTS and CDR2 YDEGEE.

The chain combines TRBV5-1 with TRBJ2-3; tentative D call: TRBD1 (6 bases). The germline V gene has CDR1 SGHRS and CDR2 YFSETQ. The CDR3 runs to 15 residues. Trimming stripped 1 base from V and 4 bases from J, with 13 bases between. The CDR3 DNA is TGCGCCAGCAGCTTGCTACAGGGCGTACCAGATACGCAGTATTTT. Translated, it gives CASSLLQGVPDTQYF.

The chain joins TRBV5-1 to TRBJ1-6, with D possibly matching TRBD1 (5 bases). The CDR3 covers 17 residues. Germline V CDR1 and CDR2: SGHRS, YFSETQ. V lost 4 bases to trimming and J lost 0 bases, with 14 bases between them. This CDR3 reads CASSNDRTTSYNSPLHF. The CDR3 bases are TGCGCCAGCAGCAATGACAGAACCACCTCCTATAATTCACCCCTCCACTTT.

The chain joins TRBV6-6 to TRBJ1-1, with 8 bases identical to TRBD1. V lost 11 bases, J lost 0 bases, and 8 bases stayed unmatched. Germline V gives CDR1 MNHNY, CDR2 SVGAGI (reference sequence). The CDR3 has 14 amino acids. The CDR3 DNA reads TGTGCCGGAACCCCGACAGGGGTGAACACTGAAGCTTTCTTT. It specifies CAGTPTGVNTEAFF.

The chain uses TRBV6-4 and TRBJ1-1; tentatively, D is TRBD1 (5 bases). This CDR3 is 12 amino acids long. Between the trimmed V and J ends, which lost 6 bases and 10 bases, there was a span of 15 bases. Germline V gene sequence: CDR1 MRHNA, CDR2 SNTAGT. The CDR3 region is CASSDSEGAAFF. The CDR3 coding sequence is TGTGCCAGCAGCGACAGCGAGGGTGCAGCTTTCTTT.

This sequence joins TRBV19 and TRBJ2-3; 11 bases fit TRBD2. Per germline, CDR1 LNHDA and CDR2 SQIVND (reference sequence). Trimming took 4 bases from V and 7 from J; bases not matched to a gene: 10. CDR3 length: 16 amino acids. CDR3 residues: CASSKTSGGKVYTQYF. CDR3 DNA sequence: TGTGCCAGTAGTAAAACTAGCGGGGGTAAGGTATATACGCAGTATTTT.

This rearrangement joins TRBV15 to TRBJ1-4, with D tentatively TRBD1 (6 bases). The CDR3 has 15 amino acids. V dropped 0 bases and J dropped 6 bases, with 11 bases sitting between them. Germline V gives CDR1 LNHNV, CDR2 YYDKDF (reference sequence). The chain's CDR3 is CATSREGSGDEKLFF. The DNA of the CDR3 is TGTGCCACCAGCAGAGAGGGGTCAGGGGATGAAAAACTGTTTTTT.

The rearrangement joins TRBV6-2 or TRBV6-3 to TRBJ2-3; D ambiguous. The CDR3 runs 15 residues. V lost 2 bases and J lost 2, with 11 bases in between. Germline assignment: CDR1 MNHEY and CDR2 SVGEGT. This CDR3 reads CASSYGVAPTDTQYF. CDR3 coding DNA: TGTGCCAGCAGTTACGGTGTAGCTCCCACAGATACGCAGTATTTT.

The chain recombines TRBV7-9 with TRBJ1-2; D might be TRBD1 (5 bases). The CDR3 consists of 13 residues. V was clipped by 3 bases and J by 3 bases, with 8 bases between them. The germline gives CDR1 SEHNR, CDR2 FQNEAQ (reference sequence). CDR3 nucleotides: TGTGCCAGCAGCTTGGGCAGGGACTATGGCTACACCTTC. It yields the protein CASSLGRDYGYTF.

The chain uses TRBV28 and TRBJ2-7; D possibly corresponds to TRBD1 (6 bases). The CDR3 length is 19 residues. Germline assignment: CDR1 MDHEN and CDR2 SYDVKM. The V and J ends lost 3 bases and 4 bases respectively, with 28 bases between them. In DNA form, the CDR3 reads TGTGCCAGCAGTTTTCCCGCAGGGGCCTTAAAGTTGGGGCTATACGAGCAGTACTTC. Encoded protein: CASSFPAGALKLGLYEQYF. Variable domain in full (rest from reference TRBV28 and TRBJ2-7): DVKVTQSSRYLVKRTGEKVFLECVQDMDHENMFWYRQDPGLGLRLIYFSYDVKMKEKGDIPEGYSVSREKKERFSLILESASTNQTSMYLCASSFPAGALKLGLYEQYFGPGTRLTVT.

The chain uses TRBV28 and TRBJ1-5; D may be TRBD1 (6 bases). Germline V gene data show CDR1 as MDHEN and CDR2 as SYDVKM. Trimming removed 2 bases at V and 7 bases at J, with 12 bases between. This CDR3 comprises 14 residues. The CDR3 DNA sequence: TGTGCCAGCAGTTTACTCCAGGGGCGACAGCCCCAGCATTTT. Translating it yields CASSLLQGRQPQHF.